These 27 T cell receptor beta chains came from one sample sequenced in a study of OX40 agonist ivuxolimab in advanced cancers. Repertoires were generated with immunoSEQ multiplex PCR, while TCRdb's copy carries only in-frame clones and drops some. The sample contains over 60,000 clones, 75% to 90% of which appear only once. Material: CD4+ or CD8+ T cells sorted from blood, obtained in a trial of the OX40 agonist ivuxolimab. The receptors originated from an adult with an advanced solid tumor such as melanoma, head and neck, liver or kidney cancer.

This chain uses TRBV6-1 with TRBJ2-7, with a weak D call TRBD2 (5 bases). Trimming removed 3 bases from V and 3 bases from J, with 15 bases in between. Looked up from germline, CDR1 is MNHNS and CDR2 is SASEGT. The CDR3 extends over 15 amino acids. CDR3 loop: CASSEQAVNYYEQYF. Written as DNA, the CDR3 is TGTGCCAGCAGTGAGCAAGCGGTTAATTACTACGAGCAGTACTTC.

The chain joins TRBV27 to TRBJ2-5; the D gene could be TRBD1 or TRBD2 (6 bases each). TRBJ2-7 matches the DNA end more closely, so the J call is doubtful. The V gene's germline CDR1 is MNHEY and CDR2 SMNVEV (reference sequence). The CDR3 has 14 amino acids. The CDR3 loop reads CASREYREDYEQYF. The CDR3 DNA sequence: TGTGCCAGCAGGGAATACAGGGAGGACTACGAGCAGTACTTC.

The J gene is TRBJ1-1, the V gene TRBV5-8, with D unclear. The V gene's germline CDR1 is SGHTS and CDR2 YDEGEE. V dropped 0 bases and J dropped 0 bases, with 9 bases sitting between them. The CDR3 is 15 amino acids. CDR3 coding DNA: TGTGCCAGCAGCTTGGCGGCGGGGATGAACACTGAAGCTTTCTTT. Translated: CASSLAAGMNTEAFF.

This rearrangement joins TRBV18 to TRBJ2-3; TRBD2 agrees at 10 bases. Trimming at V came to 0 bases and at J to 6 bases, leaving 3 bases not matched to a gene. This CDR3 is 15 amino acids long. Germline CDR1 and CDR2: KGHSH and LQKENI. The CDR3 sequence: CASSPPAGGPDTQYF. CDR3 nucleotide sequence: TGTGCCAGCTCACCACCAGCGGGGGGGCCCGATACGCAGTATTTT.

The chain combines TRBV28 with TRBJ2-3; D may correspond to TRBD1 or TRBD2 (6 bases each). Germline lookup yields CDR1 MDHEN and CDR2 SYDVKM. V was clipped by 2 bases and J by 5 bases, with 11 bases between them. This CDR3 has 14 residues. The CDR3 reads CASSLTGGQDTQYF. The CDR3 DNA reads TGTGCCAGCAGTTTAACCGGGGGCCAAGATACGCAGTATTTT.

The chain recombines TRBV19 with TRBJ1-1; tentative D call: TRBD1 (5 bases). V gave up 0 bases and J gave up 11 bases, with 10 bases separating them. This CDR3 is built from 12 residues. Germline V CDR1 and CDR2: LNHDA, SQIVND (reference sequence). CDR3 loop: CASSIEGRGAFF. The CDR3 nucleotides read TGTGCCAGTAGTATAGAGGGGAGGGGCGCTTTCTTT.

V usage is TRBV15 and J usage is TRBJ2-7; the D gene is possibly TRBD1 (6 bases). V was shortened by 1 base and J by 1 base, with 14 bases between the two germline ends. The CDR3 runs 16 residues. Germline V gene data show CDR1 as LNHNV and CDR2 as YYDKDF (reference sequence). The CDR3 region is CATSRGGQTGSYEQYF. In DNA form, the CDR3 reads TGTGCCACCAGCAGAGGTGGTCAGACAGGATCCTACGAGCAGTACTTC.

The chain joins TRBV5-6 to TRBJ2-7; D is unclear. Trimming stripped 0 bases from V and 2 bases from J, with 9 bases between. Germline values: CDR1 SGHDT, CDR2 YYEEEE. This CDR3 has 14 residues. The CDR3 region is CASSLAQPPYEQYF. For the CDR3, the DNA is TGTGCCAGCAGCTTGGCTCAGCCTCCCTACGAGCAGTACTTC.

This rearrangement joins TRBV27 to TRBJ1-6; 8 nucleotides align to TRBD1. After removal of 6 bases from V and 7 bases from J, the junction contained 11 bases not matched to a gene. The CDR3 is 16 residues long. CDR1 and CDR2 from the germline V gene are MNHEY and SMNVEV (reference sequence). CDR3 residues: CASRYSGGAKNSPLHF. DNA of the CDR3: TGTGCCAGCAGGTACTCAGGGGGCGCGAAGAATTCACCCCTCCACTTT.

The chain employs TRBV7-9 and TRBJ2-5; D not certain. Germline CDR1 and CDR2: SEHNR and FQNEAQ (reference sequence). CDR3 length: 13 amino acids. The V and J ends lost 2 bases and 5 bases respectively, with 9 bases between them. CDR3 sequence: CASSLSNAETQYF. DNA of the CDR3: TGTGCCAGCAGCTTAAGCAACGCGGAGACCCAGTACTTC.

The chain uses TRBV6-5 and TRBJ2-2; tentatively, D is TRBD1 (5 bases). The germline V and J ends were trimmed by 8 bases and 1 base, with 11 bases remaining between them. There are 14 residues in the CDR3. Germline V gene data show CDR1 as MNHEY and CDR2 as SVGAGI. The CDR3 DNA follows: TGTGCCAGCTGGGGCTTAGGGAACACCGGGGAGCTGTTTTTT. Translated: CASWGLGNTGELFF.

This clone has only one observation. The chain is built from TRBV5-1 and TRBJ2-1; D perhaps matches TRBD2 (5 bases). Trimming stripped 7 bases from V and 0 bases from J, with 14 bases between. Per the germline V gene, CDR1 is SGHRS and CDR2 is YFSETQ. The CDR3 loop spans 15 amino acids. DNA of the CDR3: TGCGCCAGCTGGATGGAGCGGAGCTCCTACAATGAGCAGTTCTTC. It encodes CASWMERSSYNEQFF.

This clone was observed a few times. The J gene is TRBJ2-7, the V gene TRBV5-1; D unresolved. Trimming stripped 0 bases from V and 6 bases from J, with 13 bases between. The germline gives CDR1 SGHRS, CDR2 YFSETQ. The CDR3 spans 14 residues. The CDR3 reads CASSLAPGWGEQYF. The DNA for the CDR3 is TGCGCCAGCAGCTTGGCGCCGGGCTGGGGCGAGCAGTACTTC.

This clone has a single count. CDR3: CASSDQTGVGGYTF. CDR3 coding DNA: TGTGCCAGCAGTGACCAGACAGGGGTGGGCGGCTACACCTTC. V usage is TRBV2 and J usage is TRBJ1-2; 8 bases align to TRBD1. V lost 3 bases to trimming and J lost 8 bases; unmatched junction nucleotides: 8. The CDR3 covers 14 residues. Germline CDR1 is SNHLY and CDR2 is FYNNEI. Full variable domain (remainder filled in from reference TRBV2 and TRBJ1-2): EPEVTQTPSHQVTQMGQEVILRCVPISNHLYFYWYRQILGQKVEFLVSFYNNEISEKSEIFDDQFSVERPDGSNFTLKIRSTKLEDSAMYFCASSDQTGVGGYTFGSGTRLTVV.

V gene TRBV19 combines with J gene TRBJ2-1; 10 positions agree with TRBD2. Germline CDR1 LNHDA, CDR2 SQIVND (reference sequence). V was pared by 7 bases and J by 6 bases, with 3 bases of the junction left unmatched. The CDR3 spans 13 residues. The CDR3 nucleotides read TGTGCCAGTAAAACTAGCGGGGCCAATGAGCAGTTCTTC. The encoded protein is CASKTSGANEQFF.

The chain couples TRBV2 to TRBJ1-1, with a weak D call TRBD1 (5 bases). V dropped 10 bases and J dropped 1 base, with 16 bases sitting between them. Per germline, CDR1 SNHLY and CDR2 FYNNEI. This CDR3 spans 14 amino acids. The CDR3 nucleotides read TGTGCCACCGGTAAGATGGGGCCGAACACTGAAGCTTTCTTT. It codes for CATGKMGPNTEAFF.

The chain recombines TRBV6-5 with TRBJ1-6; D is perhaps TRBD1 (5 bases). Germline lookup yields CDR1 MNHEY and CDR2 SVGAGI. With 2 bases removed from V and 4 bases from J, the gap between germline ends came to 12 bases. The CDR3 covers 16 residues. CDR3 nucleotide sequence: TGTGCCAGCAGTTACGGGCGGGGACGGTATAATTCACCCCTCCACTTT. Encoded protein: CASSYGRGRYNSPLHF.

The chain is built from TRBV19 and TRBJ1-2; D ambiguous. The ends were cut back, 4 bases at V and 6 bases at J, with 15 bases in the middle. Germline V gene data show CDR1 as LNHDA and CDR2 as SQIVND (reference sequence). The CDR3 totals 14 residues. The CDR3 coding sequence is TGTGCCAGTAGTAGTCTACAGACTATTCATGGCTACACCTTC. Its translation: CASSSLQTIHGYTF.

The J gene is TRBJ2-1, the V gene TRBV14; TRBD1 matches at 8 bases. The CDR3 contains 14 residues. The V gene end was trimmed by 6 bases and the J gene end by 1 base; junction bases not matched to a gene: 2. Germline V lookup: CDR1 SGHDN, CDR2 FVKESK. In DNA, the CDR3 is TGTGCCAGCAGGCGGACAGGGTCCTACAATGAGCAGTTCTTC. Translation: CASRRTGSYNEQFF.

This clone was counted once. CDR3 bases: TGCAGCGTTCTCAATCCGAGCACAGATACGCAGTATTTT. Its protein is CSVLNPSTDTQYF. The chain is built from TRBV29-1 and TRBJ2-3; D remains ambiguous. Looked up from germline, CDR1 is SQVTM and CDR2 is ANQGSEA. V dropped 5 bases and J dropped 0 bases, with 9 bases sitting between them. CDR3 size: 13 residues.

The CDR3 is CASSVEAFQETQYF. As DNA, the CDR3 is TGTGCCAGCAGCGTAGAGGCGTTCCAAGAGACCCAGTACTTC. This chain links TRBV9 with TRBJ2-5; D is unclear. The germline gives CDR1 SGDLS, CDR2 YYNGEE. The V and J ends lost 0 bases and 1 base respectively, with 7 bases between them. The CDR3 has 14 residues.

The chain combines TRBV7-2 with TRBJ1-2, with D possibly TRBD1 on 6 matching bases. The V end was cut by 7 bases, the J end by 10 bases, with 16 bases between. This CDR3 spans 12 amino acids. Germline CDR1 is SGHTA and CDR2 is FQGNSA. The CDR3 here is CASTPQGWDYTF. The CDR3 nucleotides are TGTGCCAGCACCCCACAGGGATGGGACTACACCTTC.

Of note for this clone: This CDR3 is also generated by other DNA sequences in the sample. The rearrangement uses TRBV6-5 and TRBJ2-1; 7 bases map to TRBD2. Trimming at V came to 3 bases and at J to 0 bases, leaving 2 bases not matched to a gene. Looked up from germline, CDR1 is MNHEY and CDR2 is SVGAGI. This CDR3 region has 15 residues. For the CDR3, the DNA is TGTGCCAGCAGTTATGGGGGGGGCTCCTACAATGAGCAGTTCTTC. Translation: CASSYGGGSYNEQFF.

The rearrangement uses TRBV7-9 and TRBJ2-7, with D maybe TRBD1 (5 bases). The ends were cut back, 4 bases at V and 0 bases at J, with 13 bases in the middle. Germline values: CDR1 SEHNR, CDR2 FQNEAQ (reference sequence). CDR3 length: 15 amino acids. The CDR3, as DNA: TGTGCCAGCAGCTCCCGGACATTGAGCTCCTACGAGCAGTACTTC. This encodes CASSSRTLSSYEQYF.

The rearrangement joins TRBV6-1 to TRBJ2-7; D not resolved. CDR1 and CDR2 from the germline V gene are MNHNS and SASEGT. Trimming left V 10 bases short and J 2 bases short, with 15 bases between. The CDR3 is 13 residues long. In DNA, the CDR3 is TGTGCCACCCAAAAGGCGAATACCTACGAGCAGTACTTC. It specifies CATQKANTYEQYF.

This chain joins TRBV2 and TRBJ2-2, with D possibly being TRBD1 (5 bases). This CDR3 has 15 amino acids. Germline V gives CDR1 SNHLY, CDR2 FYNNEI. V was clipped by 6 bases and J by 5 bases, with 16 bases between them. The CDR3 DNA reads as TGTGCCAGCAGACGGACCCAGGGTAGGACCGGGGAGCTGTTTTTT. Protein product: CASRRTQGRTGELFF.

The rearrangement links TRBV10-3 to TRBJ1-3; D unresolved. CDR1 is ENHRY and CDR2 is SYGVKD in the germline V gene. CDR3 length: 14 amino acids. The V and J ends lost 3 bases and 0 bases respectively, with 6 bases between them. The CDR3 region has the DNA TGTGCCATCAGTGATAGCCACTCTGGAAACACCATATATTTT. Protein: CAISDSHSGNTIYF.